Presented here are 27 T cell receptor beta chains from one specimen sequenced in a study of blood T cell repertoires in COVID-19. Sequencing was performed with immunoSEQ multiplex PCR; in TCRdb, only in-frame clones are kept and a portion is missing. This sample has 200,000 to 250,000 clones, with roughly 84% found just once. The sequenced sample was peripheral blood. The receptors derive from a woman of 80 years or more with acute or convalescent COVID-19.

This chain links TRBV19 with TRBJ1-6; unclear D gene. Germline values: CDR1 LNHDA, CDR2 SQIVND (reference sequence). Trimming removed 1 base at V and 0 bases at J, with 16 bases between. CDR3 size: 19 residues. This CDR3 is CASSIGYYYFDSYNSPLHF. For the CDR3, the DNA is TGTGCCAGTAGTATAGGATATTACTACTTTGACTCCTATAATTCACCCCTCCACTTT.

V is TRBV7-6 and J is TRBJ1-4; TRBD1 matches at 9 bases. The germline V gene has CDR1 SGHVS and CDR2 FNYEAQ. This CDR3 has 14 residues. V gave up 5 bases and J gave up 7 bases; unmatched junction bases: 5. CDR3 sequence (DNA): TGTGCCAGCAGCCTGGGACAGGGCAGTGAAAAACTGTTTTTT. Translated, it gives CASSLGQGSEKLFF.

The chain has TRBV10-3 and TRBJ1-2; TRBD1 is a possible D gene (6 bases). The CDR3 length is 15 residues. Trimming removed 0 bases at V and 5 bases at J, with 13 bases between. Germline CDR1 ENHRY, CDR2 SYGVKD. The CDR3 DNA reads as TGTGCCATCAGTGAGTCGCTCGGCAGGGGATATGGCTACACCTTC. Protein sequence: CAISESLGRGYGYTF.

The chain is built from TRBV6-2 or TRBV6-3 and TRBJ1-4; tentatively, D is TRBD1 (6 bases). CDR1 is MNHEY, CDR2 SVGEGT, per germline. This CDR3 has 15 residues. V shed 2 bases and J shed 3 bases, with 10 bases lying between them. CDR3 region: CASSYVGQPNEKLFF. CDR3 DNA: TGTGCCAGCAGTTACGTTGGACAGCCTAATGAAAAACTGTTTTTT.

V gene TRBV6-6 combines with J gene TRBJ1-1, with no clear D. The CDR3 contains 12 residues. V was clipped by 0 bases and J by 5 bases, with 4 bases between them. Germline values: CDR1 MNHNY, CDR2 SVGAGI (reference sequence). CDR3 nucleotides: TGTGCCAGCAGTTACTCGACTACTGAAGCTTTCTTT. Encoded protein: CASSYSTTEAFF.

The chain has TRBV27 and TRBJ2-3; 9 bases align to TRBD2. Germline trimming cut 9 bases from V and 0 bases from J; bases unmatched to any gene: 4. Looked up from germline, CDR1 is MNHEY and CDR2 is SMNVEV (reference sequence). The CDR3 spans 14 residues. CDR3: CASTAGGSTDTQYF. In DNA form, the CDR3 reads TGTGCCAGTACTGCGGGGGGGAGCACAGATACGCAGTATTTT.

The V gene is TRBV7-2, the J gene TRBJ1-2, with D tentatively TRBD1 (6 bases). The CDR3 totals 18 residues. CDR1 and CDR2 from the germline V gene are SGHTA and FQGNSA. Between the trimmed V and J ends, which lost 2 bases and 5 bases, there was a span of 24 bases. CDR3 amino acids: CASSLFMETGRNTYGYTF. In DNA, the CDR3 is TGTGCCAGCAGCTTATTCATGGAGACAGGCCGAAATACTTATGGCTACACCTTC.

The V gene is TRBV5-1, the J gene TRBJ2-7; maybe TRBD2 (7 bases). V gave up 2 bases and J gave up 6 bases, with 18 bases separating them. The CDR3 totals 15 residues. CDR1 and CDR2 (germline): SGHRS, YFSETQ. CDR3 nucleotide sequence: TGCGCCAGCAGCTTCGGGGGGCCACCGGCTGTCGAGCAGTACTTC. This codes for CASSFGGPPAVEQYF.

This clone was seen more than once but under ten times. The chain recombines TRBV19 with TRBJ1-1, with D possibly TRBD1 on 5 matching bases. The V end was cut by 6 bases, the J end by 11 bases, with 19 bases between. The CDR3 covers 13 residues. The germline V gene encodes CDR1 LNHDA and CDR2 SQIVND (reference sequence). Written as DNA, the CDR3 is TGTGCCAGTAGCATTCGGGCGGGGCTTGGGGCTTTCTTT. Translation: CASSIRAGLGAFF.

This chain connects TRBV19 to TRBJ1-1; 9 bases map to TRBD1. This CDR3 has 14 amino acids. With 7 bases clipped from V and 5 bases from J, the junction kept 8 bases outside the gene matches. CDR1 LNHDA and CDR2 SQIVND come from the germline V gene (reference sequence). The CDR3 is CASTQGAVGTEAFF. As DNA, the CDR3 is TGTGCCAGTACACAGGGGGCGGTGGGGACTGAAGCTTTCTTT.

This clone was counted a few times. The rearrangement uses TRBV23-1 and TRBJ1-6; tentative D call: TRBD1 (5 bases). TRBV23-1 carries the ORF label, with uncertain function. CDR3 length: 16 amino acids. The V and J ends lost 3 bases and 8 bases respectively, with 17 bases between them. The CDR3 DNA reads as TGCGCCAGCAGTCAGCAACAGGTGACCCTTTATTCACCCCTCCACTTT. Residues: CASSQQQVTLYSPLHF.

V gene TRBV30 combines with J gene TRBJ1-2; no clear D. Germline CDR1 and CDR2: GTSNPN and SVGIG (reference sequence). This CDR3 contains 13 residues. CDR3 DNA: TGTGCTCTGGGCCGAGTACATAACTATGGCTACACCTTC. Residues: CALGRVHNYGYTF.

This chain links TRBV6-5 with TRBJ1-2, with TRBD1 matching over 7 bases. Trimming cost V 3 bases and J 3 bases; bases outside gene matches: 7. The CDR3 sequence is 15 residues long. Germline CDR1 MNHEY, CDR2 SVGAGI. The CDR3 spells CASSYQDREYYGYTF. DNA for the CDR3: TGTGCCAGCAGTTATCAAGACAGGGAGTACTATGGCTACACCTTC.

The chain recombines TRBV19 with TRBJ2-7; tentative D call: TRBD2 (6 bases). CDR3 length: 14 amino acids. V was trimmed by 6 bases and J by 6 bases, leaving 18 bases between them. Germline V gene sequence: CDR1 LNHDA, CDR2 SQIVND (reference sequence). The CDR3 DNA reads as TGTGCCAGTAGCAACCAAGGTACGGAGGGCGAGCAGTACTTC. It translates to CASSNQGTEGEQYF. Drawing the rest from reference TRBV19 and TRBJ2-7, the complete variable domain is DGGITQSPKYLFRKEGQNVTLSCEQNLNHDAMYWYRQDPGQGLRLIYYSQIVNDFQKGDIAEGYSVSREKKESFPLTVTSAQKNPTAFYLCASSNQGTEGEQYFGPGTRLTVT.

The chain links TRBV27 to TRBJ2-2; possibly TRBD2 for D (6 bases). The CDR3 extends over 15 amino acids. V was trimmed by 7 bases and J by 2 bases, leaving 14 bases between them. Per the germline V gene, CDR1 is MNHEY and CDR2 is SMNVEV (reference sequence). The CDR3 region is CASTTGVLNTGELFF. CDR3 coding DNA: TGTGCCAGCACCACGGGGGTACTCAACACCGGGGAGCTGTTTTTT.

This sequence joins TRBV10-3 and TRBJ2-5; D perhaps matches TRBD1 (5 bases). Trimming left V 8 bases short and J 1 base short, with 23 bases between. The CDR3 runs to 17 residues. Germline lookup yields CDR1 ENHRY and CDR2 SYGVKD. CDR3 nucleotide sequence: TGTGCCATCGGCCGGACACTGCTACATGGGGCCCAAGAGACCCAGTACTTC. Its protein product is CAIGRTLLHGAQETQYF.

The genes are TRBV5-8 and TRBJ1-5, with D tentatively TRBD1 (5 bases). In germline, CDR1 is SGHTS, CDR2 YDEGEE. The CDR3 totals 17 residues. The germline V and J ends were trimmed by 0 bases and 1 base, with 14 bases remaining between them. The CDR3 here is CASSLVTGTHSNQPQHF. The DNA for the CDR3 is TGTGCCAGCAGCTTGGTTACCGGGACTCACAGCAATCAGCCCCAGCATTTT.

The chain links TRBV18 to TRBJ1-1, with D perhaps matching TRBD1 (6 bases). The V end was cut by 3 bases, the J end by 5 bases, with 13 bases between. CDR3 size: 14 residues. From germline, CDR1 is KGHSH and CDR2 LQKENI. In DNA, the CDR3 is TGTGCCAGCTCACCCCAGGTCCAGGGGACTGAAGCTTTCTTT. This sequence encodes CASSPQVQGTEAFF. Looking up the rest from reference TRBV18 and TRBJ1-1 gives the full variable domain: NAGVMQNPRHLVRRRGQEARLRCSPMKGHSHVYWYRQLPEEGLKFMVYLQKENIIDESGMPKERFSAEFPKEGPSILRIQQVVRGDSAAYFCASSPQVQGTEAFFGQGTRLTVV.

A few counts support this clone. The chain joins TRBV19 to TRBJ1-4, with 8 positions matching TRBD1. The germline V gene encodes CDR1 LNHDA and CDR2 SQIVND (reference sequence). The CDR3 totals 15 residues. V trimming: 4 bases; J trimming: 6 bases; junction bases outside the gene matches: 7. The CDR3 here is CASSTPGGSDEKLFF. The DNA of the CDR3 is TGTGCCAGTAGTACCCCAGGGGGCTCTGATGAAAAACTGTTTTTT.

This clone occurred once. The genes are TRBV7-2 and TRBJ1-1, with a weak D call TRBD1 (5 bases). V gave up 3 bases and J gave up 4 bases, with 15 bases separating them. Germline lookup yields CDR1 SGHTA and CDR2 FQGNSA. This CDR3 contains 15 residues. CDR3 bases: TGTGCCAGCAGCTTCGGCCTCAGGGTCTCCACTGAAGCTTTCTTT. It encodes CASSFGLRVSTEAFF.

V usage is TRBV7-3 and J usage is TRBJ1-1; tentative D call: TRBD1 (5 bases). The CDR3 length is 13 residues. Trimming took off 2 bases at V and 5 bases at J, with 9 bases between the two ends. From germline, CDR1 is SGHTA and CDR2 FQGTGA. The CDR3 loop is CASSLFGGTEAFF. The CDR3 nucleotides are TGTGCCAGCAGCTTATTCGGGGGTACTGAAGCTTTCTTT. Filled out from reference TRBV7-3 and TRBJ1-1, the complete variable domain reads GAGVSQTPSNKVTEKGKYVELRCDPISGHTALYWYRQSLGQGPEFLIYFQGTGAADDSGLPNDRFFAVRPEGSVSTLKIQRTERGDSAVYLCASSLFGGTEAFFGQGTRLTVV.

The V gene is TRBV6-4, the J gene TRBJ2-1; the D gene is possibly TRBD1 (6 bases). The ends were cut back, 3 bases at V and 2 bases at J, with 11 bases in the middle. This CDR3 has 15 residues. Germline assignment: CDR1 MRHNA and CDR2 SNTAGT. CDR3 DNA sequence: TGTGCCAGCAGTGATAGACAGGCCCCCTACAATGAGCAGTTCTTC. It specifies CASSDRQAPYNEQFF.

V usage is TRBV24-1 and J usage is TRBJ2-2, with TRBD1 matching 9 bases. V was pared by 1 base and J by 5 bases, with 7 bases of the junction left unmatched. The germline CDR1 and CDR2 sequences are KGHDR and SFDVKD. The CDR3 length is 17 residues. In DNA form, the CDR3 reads TGTGCCACCAGTGATTTTGTTGGGACAGGGTTAACCGGGGAGCTGTTTTTT. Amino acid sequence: CATSDFVGTGLTGELFF.

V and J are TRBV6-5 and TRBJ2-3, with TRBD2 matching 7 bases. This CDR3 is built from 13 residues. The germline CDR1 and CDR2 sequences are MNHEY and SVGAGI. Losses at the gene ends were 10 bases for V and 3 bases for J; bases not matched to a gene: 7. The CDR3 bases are TGTGCCACCGGGCAGGGAGGGACAGATACGCAGTATTTT. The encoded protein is CATGQGGTDTQYF.

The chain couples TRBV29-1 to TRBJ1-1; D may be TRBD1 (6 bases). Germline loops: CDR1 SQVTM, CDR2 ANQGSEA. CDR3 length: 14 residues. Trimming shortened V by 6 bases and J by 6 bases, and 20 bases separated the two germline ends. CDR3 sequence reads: CSVQGYQPTAEAFF. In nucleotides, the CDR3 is TGCAGCGTACAGGGATACCAGCCGACCGCTGAAGCTTTCTTT. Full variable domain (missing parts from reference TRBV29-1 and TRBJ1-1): SAVISQKPSRDICQRGTSLTIQCQVDSQVTMMFWYRQQPGQSLTLIATANQGSEATYESGFVIDKFPISRPNLTFSTLTVSNMSPEDSSIYLCSVQGYQPTAEAFFGQGTRLTVV.

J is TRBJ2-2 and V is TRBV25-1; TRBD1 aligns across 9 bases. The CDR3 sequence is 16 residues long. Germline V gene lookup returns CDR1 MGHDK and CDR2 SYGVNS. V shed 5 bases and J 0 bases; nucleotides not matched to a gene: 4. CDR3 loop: CASSSGTGTNTGELFF. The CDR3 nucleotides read TGTGCCAGCAGTTCCGGGACAGGGACGAACACCGGGGAGCTGTTTTTT.

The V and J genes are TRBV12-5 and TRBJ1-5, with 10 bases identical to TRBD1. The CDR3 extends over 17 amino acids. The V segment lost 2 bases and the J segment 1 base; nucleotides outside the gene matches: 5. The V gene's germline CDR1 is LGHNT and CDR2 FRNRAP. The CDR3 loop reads CASGLTWTGGSNQPQHF. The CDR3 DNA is TGTGCTAGTGGTTTGACCTGGACAGGGGGAAGCAATCAGCCCCAGCATTTT.